This passage covers 24 T cell receptor beta chains from one sample sequenced in a study of control samples from healthy donors and cancer patients. Repertoires were generated with immunoSEQ multiplex PCR, while TCRdb's copy carries only in-frame clones and drops some. The sample carries around 140,000 clones, less than 95% recorded once. The sequenced material came from blood. All receptors derive from a man aged 18-30 years in good health.

This clone has a handful of counts. The J gene is TRBJ1-4, the V gene TRBV6-2 or TRBV6-3; TRBD1 agrees at 7 bases. Germline values: CDR1 MNHEY, CDR2 SVGEGT. The CDR3 contains 14 residues. The V segment lost 6 bases and the J segment 5 bases; nucleotides outside the gene matches: 6. Written as DNA, the CDR3 is TGTGCCAGCAGCCCGGGACAGAGCAATGAAAAACTGTTTTTT. Translation gives CASSPGQSNEKLFF.

The chain has TRBV7-9 and TRBJ2-5; 12 bases fit TRBD2. The CDR3 covers 15 residues. With 5 bases clipped from V and 5 bases from J, the junction kept 6 bases outside the gene matches. Germline values: CDR1 SEHNR, CDR2 FQNEAQ (reference sequence). CDR3 loop: CASSPRLAGEETQYF. The DNA for the CDR3 is TGTGCCAGCAGCCCCCGACTAGCGGGGGAGGAGACCCAGTACTTC.

The chain employs TRBV10-1 and TRBJ1-1; no clear D. The CDR3 contains 14 residues. Looked up from germline, CDR1 is WNHNN and CDR2 is SYGVQD (reference sequence). V lost 10 bases, J lost 1 base, and 16 bases lay in between. The CDR3: CATPEGHENTEAFF. As DNA, the CDR3 is TGCGCCACTCCTGAGGGTCATGAGAACACTGAAGCTTTCTTT.

This clone was counted once. The rearrangement links TRBV7-3 to TRBJ2-1; D is unresolved. The V end lost 5 bases, the J end lost 0 bases, and 14 bases lay between the germline ends. The CDR3 sequence is 16 residues long. CDR1 is SGHTA and CDR2 is FQGTGA in the germline V gene. As DNA, the CDR3 is TGTGCCAGCAGCCCCGAGGACGGACGCTCCTACAATGAGCAGTTCTTC. Its protein product is CASSPEDGRSYNEQFF.

The chain employs TRBV5-1 and TRBJ2-5; D ambiguous. The CDR3 sequence is 13 residues long. Germline V gene sequence: CDR1 SGHRS, CDR2 YFSETQ. Trimming left V 4 bases short and J 8 bases short, with 15 bases between. CDR3 nucleotides: TGCGCCAGCAGCCCCGACCCCAAGAGTACCCAGTACTTC. Translating it yields CASSPDPKSTQYF.

This clone appeared many times. The CDR3, as DNA: TGTGCCAGCAGCTTGGGTGGGACGTTCAATTCACCCCTCCACTTT. Amino acids: CASSLGGTFNSPLHF. The rearrangement links TRBV5-5 to TRBJ1-6; a possible D gene is TRBD1 (5 bases). V lost 0 bases and J lost 7, with 11 bases in between. CDR1 is SGHKS and CDR2 is YYEKEE in the germline V gene (reference sequence). This CDR3 is 15 amino acids long. The whole variable domain, remainder taken from reference TRBV5-5 and TRBJ1-6, is DAGVTQSPTHLIKTRGQQVTLRCSPISGHKSVSWYQQVLGQGPQFIFQYYEKEERGRGNFPDRFSARQFPNYSSELNVNALLLGDSALYLCASSLGGTFNSPLHFGNGTRLTVT.

V and J are TRBV7-9 and TRBJ1-1; TRBD1 might be the D (6 bases). The CDR3 runs to 16 residues. V dropped 7 bases and J dropped 4 bases, with 22 bases sitting between them. Per germline, CDR1 SEHNR and CDR2 FQNEAQ (reference sequence). CDR3 loop: CASTYRTGSRCTEAFF. DNA of the CDR3: TGTGCCAGCACCTACCGTACAGGGTCTCGATGCACTGAAGCTTTCTTT.

The rearrangement uses TRBV19 and TRBJ2-3, with 8 bases fitting TRBD1. Germline lookup yields CDR1 LNHDA and CDR2 SQIVND (reference sequence). The junction had 2 bases not matched to a gene; V was cut back by 5 bases and J by 1 base. The CDR3 is 14 residues long. Here the CDR3 reads CASSQGQGTDTQYF. The CDR3 DNA reads TGTGCCAGTAGTCAGGGACAGGGCACAGATACGCAGTATTTT.

The V gene is TRBV19, the J gene TRBJ1-6; D is undetermined. Trimming removed 5 bases at V and 6 bases at J, with 8 bases between. This CDR3 contains 13 residues. Germline loops: CDR1 LNHDA, CDR2 SQIVND (reference sequence). This CDR3 is CASSPDRNSPLHF. The CDR3 DNA follows: TGTGCCAGTAGTCCTGACCGTAATTCACCCCTCCACTTT.

V gene TRBV4-1 combines with J gene TRBJ1-4; TRBD1 matches 8 bases. Unmatched junction bases numbered 7, after V lost 0 bases and J lost 7 bases. The CDR3 is 16 amino acids. From germline, CDR1 is MGHRA and CDR2 YSYEKL. DNA for the CDR3: TGCGCCAGCAGCCAAGATGGTCAGGGGGCTAGTGAAAAACTGTTTTTT. Translated, it gives CASSQDGQGASEKLFF.

V and J are TRBV19 and TRBJ1-1; tentative D call: TRBD1 (5 bases). The CDR3 has 15 amino acids. Trimming took 3 bases from V and 0 from J, leaving 11 bases between them. Germline V gene sequence: CDR1 LNHDA, CDR2 SQIVND (reference sequence). The CDR3 protein is CASSIWGDLNTEAFF. The CDR3 bases are TGTGCCAGTAGTATTTGGGGGGATCTGAACACTGAAGCTTTCTTT.

The J gene is TRBJ1-5, the V gene TRBV20-1; 8 bases fit TRBD1. The CDR3 length is 14 residues. Germline V gene data show CDR1 as DFQATT and CDR2 as SNEGSKA (reference sequence). V shed 3 bases and J 9 bases; nucleotides not matched to a gene: 10. CDR3 loop: CSASARGQGGPQHF. CDR3 nucleotides: TGCAGTGCTAGTGCCCGAGGACAGGGCGGGCCCCAGCATTTT.

This sequence joins TRBV6-7 and TRBJ2-7, with D possibly TRBD1 on 5 matching bases. TRBV6-7 carries the ORF label, with uncertain function. V was trimmed by 4 bases and J by 4 bases, leaving 8 bases between them. CDR3 size: 12 residues. In DNA, the CDR3 is TGTGCCAGCAGTTCTCAGGGTTACGAGCAGTACTTC. Its translation: CASSSQGYEQYF.

The V and J genes are TRBV5-1 and TRBJ2-1; D unresolved. The length of the CDR3 is 16 residues. The V gene lost 0 bases and the J gene lost 5 bases, with 15 bases spanning the gap. Germline V gene data show CDR1 as SGHRS and CDR2 as YFSETQ. The CDR3 spells CASSLEAWQSNNEQFF. The CDR3, as DNA: TGCGCCAGCAGCTTGGAAGCGTGGCAGTCTAACAATGAGCAGTTCTTC.

The chain couples TRBV6-5 to TRBJ1-2, with no clear D. The V gene's germline CDR1 is MNHEY and CDR2 SVGAGI. This CDR3 region has 14 residues. Trimming took 2 bases from V and 4 from J, leaving 11 bases between them. The CDR3 is CASSYRRSLYGYTF. CDR3 bases: TGTGCCAGCAGTTACAGGAGGTCCCTCTATGGCTACACCTTC.

The genes are TRBV7-9 and TRBJ1-1, with 8 bases aligning to TRBD1. The germline CDR1 and CDR2 sequences are SEHNR and FQNEAQ (reference sequence). The CDR3 extends over 14 amino acids. J lost 5 bases, V lost 5 bases, and 7 bases had no gene match. CDR3 amino acids: CASSRTGISTEAFF. CDR3 coding DNA: TGTGCCAGCAGCCGGACAGGGATCTCTACTGAAGCTTTCTTT.

On this clone: In the same sample, other DNA sequences code for this CDR3. This rearrangement joins TRBV7-9 to TRBJ2-5; 8 bases agree with TRBD1. With 5 bases clipped from V and 1 base from J, the junction kept 3 bases outside the gene matches. The germline V gene encodes CDR1 SEHNR and CDR2 FQNEAQ (reference sequence). The CDR3 length is 14 residues. The CDR3 region is CASSRTGGQETQYF. CDR3 DNA: TGTGCCAGCAGCCGCACAGGGGGCCAAGAGACCCAGTACTTC.

Of note for this clone: Other DNA sequences in this sample translate to the same CDR3. V is TRBV30 and J is TRBJ2-7, with 7 bases that match TRBD2. Per the germline V gene, CDR1 is GTSNPN and CDR2 is SVGIG (reference sequence). Trimming took 1 base from V and 6 from J; bases not matched to a gene: 0. CDR3 length equals 11 residues. In nucleotides, the CDR3 is TGTGCCTGGAGTGCGGGGGGCGAGCAGTACTTC. Translated, it gives CAWSAGGEQYF.

V gene TRBV6-4 combines with J gene TRBJ2-1; 10 bases match TRBD2. V lost 5 bases to trimming and J lost 3 bases; unmatched junction nucleotides: 1. Germline loops: CDR1 MRHNA, CDR2 SNTAGT. The CDR3 totals 14 residues. CDR3 in amino acids: CASSPSGGYNEQFF. The CDR3 region has the DNA TGTGCCAGCAGTCCTAGCGGGGGCTACAATGAGCAGTTCTTC.

In this sample, this clone turned up once. This chain joins TRBV7-2 and TRBJ1-2; D not certain. Trimming left V 1 base short and J 2 bases short, with 5 bases between. CDR1 SGHTA and CDR2 FQGNSA come from the germline V gene. The CDR3 extends over 13 amino acids. The CDR3 nucleotides read TGTGCCAGCAGCTTAGTACAGAACTATGGCTACACCTTC. This encodes CASSLVQNYGYTF.

The gene calls are TRBV15 and TRBJ2-3; a possible D gene is TRBD1 (6 bases). The length of the CDR3 is 16 residues. CDR1 LNHNV and CDR2 YYDKDF come from the germline V gene (reference sequence). Trimming pared 2 bases from V and 5 bases from J, leaving 17 bases between. Written as DNA, the CDR3 is TGTGCCACCAGCAGAATGGGGACCCCAGGGGTAGATACGCAGTATTTT. Protein product: CATSRMGTPGVDTQYF.

The rearrangement uses TRBV19 and TRBJ1-2; D is ambiguous. CDR1 is LNHDA, CDR2 SQIVND, per germline (reference sequence). CDR3 size: 14 residues. V lost 7 bases and J lost 2, with 14 bases in between. CDR3 residues: CASKSQTLNYGYTF. In nucleotides, the CDR3 is TGTGCCAGTAAATCTCAGACGTTAAACTATGGCTACACCTTC.

The chain carries TRBV5-6 and TRBJ1-4, with 9 bases aligning to TRBD1. The CDR3 runs 16 residues. Trimming at V came to 3 bases and at J to 2 bases, leaving 5 bases not matched to a gene. Germline V lookup: CDR1 SGHDT, CDR2 YYEEEE. Written as DNA, the CDR3 is TGTGCCAGCAGCTCACAGGGGGCCTACACTAATGAAAAACTGTTTTTT. This translates into CASSSQGAYTNEKLFF.

The chain employs TRBV4-2 and TRBJ2-2; D is undetermined. Germline V lookup: CDR1 LGHNA, CDR2 YNFKEQ. The CDR3 totals 12 residues. Trimming took off 4 bases at V and 7 bases at J, with 7 bases between the two ends. Here the CDR3 reads CASSLLGGELFF. The DNA for the CDR3 is TGTGCCAGCAGCCTCTTGGGCGGGGAGCTGTTTTTT.